This T cell receptor (beta chain) is drawn from a study of T cell repertoires in cytomegalovirus infection. Study as a whole: Public TCR beta signatures provided an indication of both CMV infection and a matching HLA type.

Note on this clonotype: Its target is unknown. A much larger clone differs from this one at a single base, so this may be a read error.

Using its own MiXCR run on the reads, TCRdb lists one record per CDR3 protein. The table shows hundreds of thousands of distinct CDR3 sequences, with around 32% occurring only once. Germline trimming cut 7 bases from V and 1 base from J; bases unmatched to any gene: 9. The germline CDR1 and CDR2 sequences are LNHDA and SQIVND (reference sequence). This CDR3 is built from 16 residues. Study-level findings and limits: Cumulative frequency (of public TCR beta family members) identified carriers of CMV plus the relevant HLA. CMV-specific HLA-C-restricted TCR beta clonotypes dominated the ex vivo response.

The V and J genes are TRBV19 and TRBJ2-2; 7 bases map to TRBD1. Sequenced sample: PBMCs. This receptor was taken from a human donor in good health (CMV status not recorded). Some clones in this sample may be carry-over from other donors' samples. The CDR3 is CASILDRVRNTGELFF. In DNA, the CDR3 is TGTGCCAGTATTCTTGACAGGGTGAGGAACACCGGGGAGCTGTTTTTT.